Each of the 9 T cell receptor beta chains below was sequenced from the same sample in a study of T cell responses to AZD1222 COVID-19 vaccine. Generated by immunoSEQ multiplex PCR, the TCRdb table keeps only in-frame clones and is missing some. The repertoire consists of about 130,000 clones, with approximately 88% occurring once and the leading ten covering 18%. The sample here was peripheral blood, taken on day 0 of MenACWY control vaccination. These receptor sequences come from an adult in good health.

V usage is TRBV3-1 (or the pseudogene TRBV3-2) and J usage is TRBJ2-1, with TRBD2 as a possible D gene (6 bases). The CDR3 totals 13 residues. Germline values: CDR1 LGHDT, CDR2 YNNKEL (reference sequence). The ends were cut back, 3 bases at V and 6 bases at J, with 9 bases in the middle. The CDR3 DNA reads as TGTGCCAGCAGCCACCGGACTACCAATGAGCAGTTCTTC. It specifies CASSHRTTNEQFF.

This CDR3 reads CASSLGLAGTYNEQFF. The DNA of the CDR3 is TGCGCCAGCAGCTTAGGACTAGCGGGAACCTACAATGAGCAGTTCTTC. J is TRBJ2-1 and V is TRBV5-1; 12 bases map to TRBD2. The CDR3 length is 16 residues. Trimming removed 2 bases from V and 2 bases from J; junction bases left unmatched: 2. Germline V gene sequence: CDR1 SGHRS, CDR2 YFSETQ.

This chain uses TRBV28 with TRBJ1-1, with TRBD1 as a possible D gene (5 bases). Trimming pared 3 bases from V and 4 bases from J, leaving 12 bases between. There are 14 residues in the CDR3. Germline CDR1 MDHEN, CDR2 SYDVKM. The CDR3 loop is CASSLLGATTEAFF. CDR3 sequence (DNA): TGTGCCAGCAGTTTGTTAGGGGCGACCACTGAAGCTTTCTTT.

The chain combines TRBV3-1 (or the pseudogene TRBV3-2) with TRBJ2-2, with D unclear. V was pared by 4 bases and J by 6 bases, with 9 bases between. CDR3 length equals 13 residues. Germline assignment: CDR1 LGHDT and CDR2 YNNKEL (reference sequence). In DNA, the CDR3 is TGTGCCAGCAGCCCTCGTGTGTCCGGGGAGCTGTTTTTT. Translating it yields CASSPRVSGELFF.

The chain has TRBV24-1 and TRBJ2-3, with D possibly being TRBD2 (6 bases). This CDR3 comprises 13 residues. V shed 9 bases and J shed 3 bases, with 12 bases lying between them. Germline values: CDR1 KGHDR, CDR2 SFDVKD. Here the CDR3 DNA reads TGTGCCACCGCGGACGCGGGGACAGATACGCAGTATTTT. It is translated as CATADAGTDTQYF.

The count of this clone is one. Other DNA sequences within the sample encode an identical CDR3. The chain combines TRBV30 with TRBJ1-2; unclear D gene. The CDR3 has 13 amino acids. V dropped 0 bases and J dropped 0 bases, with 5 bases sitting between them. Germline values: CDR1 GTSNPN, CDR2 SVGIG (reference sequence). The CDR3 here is CAWSVASNYGYTF. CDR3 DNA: TGTGCCTGGAGTGTGGCCTCTAACTATGGCTACACCTTC.

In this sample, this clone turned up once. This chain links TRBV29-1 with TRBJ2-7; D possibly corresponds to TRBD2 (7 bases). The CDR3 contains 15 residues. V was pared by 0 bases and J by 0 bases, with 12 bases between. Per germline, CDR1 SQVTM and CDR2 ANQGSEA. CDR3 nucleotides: TGCAGCGTTGAAGATCAGGGGAGGGGCTCCTACGAGCAGTACTTC. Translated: CSVEDQGRGSYEQYF.

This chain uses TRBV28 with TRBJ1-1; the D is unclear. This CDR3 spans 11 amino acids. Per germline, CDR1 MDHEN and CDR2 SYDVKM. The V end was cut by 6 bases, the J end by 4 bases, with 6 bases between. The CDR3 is CASSRFTEAFF. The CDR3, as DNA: TGTGCCAGCAGCAGATTCACTGAAGCTTTCTTT.

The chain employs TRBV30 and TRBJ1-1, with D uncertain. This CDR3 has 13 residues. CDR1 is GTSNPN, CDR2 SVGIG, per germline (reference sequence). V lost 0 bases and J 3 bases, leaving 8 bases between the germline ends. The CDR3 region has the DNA TGTGCCTGGAGTGTAGAAGGGCACACTGAAGCTTTCTTT. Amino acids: CAWSVEGHTEAFF.